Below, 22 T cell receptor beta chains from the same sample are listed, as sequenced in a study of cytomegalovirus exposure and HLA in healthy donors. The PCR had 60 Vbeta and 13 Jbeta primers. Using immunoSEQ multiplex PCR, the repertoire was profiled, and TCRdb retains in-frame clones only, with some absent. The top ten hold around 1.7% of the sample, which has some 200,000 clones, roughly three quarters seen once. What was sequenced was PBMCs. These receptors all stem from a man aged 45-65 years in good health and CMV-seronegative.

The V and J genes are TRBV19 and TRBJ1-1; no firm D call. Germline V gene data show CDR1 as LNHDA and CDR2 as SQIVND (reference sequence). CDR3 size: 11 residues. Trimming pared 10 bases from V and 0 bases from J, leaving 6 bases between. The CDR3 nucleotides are TGTGCCACCGGGATGAACACTGAAGCTTTCTTT. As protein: CATGMNTEAFF.

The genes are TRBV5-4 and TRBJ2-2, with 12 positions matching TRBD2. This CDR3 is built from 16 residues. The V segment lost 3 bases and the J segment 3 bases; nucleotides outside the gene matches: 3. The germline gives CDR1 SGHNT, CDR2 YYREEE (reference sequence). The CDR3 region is CASSSGTSGHTGELFF. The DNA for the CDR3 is TGTGCCAGCAGCTCCGGGACTAGCGGGCACACCGGGGAGCTGTTTTTT.

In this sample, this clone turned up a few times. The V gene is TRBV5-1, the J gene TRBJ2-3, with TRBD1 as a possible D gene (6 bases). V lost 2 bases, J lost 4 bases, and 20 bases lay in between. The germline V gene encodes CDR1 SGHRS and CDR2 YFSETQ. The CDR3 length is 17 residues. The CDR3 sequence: CASSLLIQGSVSDTQYF. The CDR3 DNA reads TGCGCCAGCAGCTTACTCATACAGGGTAGCGTTTCAGATACGCAGTATTTT.

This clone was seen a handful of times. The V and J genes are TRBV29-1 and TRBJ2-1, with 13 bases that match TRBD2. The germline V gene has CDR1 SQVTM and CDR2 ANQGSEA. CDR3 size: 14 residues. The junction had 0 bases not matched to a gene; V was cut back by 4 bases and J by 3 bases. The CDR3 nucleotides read TGCAGCGTTGGGACTAGCGGGAGCTACAATGAGCAGTTCTTC. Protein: CSVGTSGSYNEQFF.

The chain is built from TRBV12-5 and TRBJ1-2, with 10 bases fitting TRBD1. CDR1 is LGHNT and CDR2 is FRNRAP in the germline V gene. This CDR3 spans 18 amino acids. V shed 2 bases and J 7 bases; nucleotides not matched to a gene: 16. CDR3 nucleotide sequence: TGTGCTAGTGGTTTGTCAGTTTTGGGACAGGGGACGCATCGTGGCTACACCTTC. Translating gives CASGLSVLGQGTHRGYTF.

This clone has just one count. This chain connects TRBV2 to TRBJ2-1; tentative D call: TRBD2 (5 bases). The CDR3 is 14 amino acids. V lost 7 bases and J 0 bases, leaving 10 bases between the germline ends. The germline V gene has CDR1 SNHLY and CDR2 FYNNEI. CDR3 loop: CASNGVTSYNEQFF. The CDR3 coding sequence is TGTGCCAGCAACGGGGTTACCTCCTACAATGAGCAGTTCTTC.

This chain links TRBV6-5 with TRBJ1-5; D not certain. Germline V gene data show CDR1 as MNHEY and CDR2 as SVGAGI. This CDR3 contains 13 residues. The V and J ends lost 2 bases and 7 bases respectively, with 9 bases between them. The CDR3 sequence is CASSYLPRQPQHF. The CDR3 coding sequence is TGTGCCAGCAGTTACCTCCCGAGGCAGCCCCAGCATTTT.

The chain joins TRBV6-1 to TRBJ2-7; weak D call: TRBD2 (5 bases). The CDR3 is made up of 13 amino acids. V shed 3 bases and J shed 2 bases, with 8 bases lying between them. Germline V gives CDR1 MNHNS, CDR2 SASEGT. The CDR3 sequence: CASSDPGTYEQYF. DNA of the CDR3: TGTGCCAGCAGTGACCCGGGAACCTACGAGCAGTACTTC.

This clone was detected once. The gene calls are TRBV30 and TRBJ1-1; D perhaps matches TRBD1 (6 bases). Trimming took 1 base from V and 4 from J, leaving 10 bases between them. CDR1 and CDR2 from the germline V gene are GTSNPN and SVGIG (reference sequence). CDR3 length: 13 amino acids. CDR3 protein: CAWSATGSTEAFF. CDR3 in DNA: TGTGCCTGGAGTGCCACAGGGAGCACTGAAGCTTTCTTT.

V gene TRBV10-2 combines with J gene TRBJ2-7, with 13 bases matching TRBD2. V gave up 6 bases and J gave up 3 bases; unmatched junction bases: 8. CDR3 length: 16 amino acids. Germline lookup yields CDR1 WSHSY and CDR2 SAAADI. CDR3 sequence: CASSETSGRTHYEQYF. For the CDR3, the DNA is TGCGCCAGCAGCGAGACTAGCGGGAGGACTCACTACGAGCAGTACTTC.

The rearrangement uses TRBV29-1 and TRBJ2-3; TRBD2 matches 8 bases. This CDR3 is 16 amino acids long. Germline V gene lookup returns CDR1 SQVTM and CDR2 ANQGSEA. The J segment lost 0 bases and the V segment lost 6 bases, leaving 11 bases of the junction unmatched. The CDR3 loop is CSVTVWGLESTDTQYF. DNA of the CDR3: TGCAGCGTGACCGTGTGGGGACTAGAGAGCACAGATACGCAGTATTTT.

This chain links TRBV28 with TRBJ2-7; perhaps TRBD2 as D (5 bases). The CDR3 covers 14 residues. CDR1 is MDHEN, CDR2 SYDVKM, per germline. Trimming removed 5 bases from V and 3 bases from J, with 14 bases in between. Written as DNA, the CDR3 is TGTGCCAGCAGTGGACGGGTTGGGAGCTACGAGCAGTACTTC. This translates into CASSGRVGSYEQYF.

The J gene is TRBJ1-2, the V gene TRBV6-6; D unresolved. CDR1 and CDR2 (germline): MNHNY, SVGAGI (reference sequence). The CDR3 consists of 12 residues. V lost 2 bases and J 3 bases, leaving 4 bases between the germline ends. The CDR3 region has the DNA TGTGCCAGCAGTTACCCCTACTATGGCTACACCTTC. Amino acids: CASSYPYYGYTF.

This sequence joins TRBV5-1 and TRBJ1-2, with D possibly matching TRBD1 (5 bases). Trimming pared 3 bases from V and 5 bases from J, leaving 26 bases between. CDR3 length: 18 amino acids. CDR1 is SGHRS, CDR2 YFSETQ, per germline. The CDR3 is CASSWGDRSEALAYGYTF. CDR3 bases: TGCGCCAGCAGCTGGGGGGACCGGTCGGAGGCCTTAGCTTATGGCTACACCTTC.

The CDR3 loop reads CASSFAKPSGNTIYF. The CDR3 bases are TGTGCCAGCAGCTTTGCGAAGCCCTCTGGAAACACCATATATTTT. This chain connects TRBV5-5 to TRBJ1-3; D unresolved. Looked up from germline, CDR1 is SGHKS and CDR2 is YYEKEE (reference sequence). The V end lost 2 bases, the J end lost 0 bases, and 9 bases lay between the germline ends. The CDR3 is made up of 15 amino acids.

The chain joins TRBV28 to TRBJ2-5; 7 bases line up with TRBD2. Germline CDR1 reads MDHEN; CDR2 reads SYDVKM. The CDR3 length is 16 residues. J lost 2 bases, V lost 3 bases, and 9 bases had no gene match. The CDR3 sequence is CASSFGLAVKQETQYF. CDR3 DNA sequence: TGTGCCAGCAGTTTTGGGCTAGCGGTAAAACAAGAGACCCAGTACTTC.

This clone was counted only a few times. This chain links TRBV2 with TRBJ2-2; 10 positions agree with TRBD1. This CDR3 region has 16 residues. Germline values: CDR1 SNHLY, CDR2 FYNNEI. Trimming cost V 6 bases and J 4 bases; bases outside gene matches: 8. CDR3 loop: CASSLGQGGLTGELFF. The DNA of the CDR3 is TGTGCCAGCAGCCTCGGACAGGGGGGACTCACCGGGGAGCTGTTTTTT.

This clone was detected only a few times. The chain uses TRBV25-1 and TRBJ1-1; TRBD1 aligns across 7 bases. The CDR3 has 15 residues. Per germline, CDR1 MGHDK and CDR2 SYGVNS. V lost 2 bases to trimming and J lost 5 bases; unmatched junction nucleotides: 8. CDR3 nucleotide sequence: TGTGCCAGCAGTGAAATTAACCTGGGACAGACTGAAGCTTTCTTT. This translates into CASSEINLGQTEAFF.

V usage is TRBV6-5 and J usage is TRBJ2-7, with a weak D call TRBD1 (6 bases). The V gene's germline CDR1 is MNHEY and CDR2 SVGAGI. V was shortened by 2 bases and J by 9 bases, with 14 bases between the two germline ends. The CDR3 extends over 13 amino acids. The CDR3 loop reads CASSYGMGAGQYF. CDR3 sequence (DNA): TGTGCCAGCAGTTACGGTATGGGGGCCGGGCAGTACTTC.

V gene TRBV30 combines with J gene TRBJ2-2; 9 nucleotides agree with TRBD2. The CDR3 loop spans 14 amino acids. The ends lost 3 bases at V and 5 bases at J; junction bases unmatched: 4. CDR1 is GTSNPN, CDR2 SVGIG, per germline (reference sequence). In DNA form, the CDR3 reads TGTGCCTGGAGGACTAGCGGAGTTACCGGGGAGCTGTTTTTT. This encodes CAWRTSGVTGELFF.

CDR3 DNA: TGTGCCAGCAGTGGAGGGGGAACTGGGGCCAACGTCCTGACTTTC. It codes for CASSGGGTGANVLTF. The chain recombines TRBV6-1 with TRBJ2-6, with a weak D call TRBD1 (6 bases). Germline CDR1 is MNHNS and CDR2 is SASEGT. Trimming stripped 4 bases from V and 2 bases from J, with 9 bases between. CDR3 size: 15 residues.

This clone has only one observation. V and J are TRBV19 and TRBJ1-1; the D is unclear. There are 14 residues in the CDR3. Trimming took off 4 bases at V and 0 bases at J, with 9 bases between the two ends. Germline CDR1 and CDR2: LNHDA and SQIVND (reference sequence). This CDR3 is CASSRLTMNTEAFF. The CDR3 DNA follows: TGTGCCAGTAGTAGACTGACTATGAACACTGAAGCTTTCTTT.